This paragraph reports one T cell receptor (beta chain). Assay used: immunoSEQ multiplex PCR; TCRdb lists only in-frame clones, some missing. The sample has roughly 100,000 clones, over 80% seen once. The entry originates in a study of T cell responses to AZD1222 COVID-19 vaccine. This CDR3 spans 15 amino acids. The germline gives CDR1 LGHNA, CDR2 YSLEER. V lost 4 bases to trimming and J lost 5 bases, with 16 bases between them. The source is an adult in good health. The sample consisted of peripheral blood, taken on day 0 of AZD1222 vaccination. The rearrangement uses TRBV4-3 and TRBJ2-3; possible D gene TRBD2, 6 bases. CDR3 sequence reads: CASSRSGLMGDTQYF. The CDR3, as DNA: TGCGCCAGCAGCCGCTCAGGACTAATGGGAGATACGCAGTATTTT.